These 16 T cell receptor beta chains share one sample of origin, sequenced in a study of control samples from healthy donors and cancer patients (TCRdb year 2020). The protocol used for the library was the immunoSEQ multiplex PCR assay. Held by TCRdb, this immuneACCESS table contains in-frame sequences only and omits some clones. Under half of the omission traces to an unresolved V gene where checked; the cause of the rest is unknown. This sample gives 150,000 or so clones in total; 80% to 95% of them show up just once. The ten largest make up 4.5% to 7% of the sample. Sequencing was done on a sample of blood. These TCRs come from a young man in good health.

The chain's CDR3 is CASSQTGSHSGNTIYF. The CDR3 DNA reads TGTGCCAGCAGTCAAACAGGGAGTCACTCTGGAAACACCATATATTTT. V usage is TRBV11-2 and J usage is TRBJ1-3; D possibly corresponds to TRBD1 (6 bases). The germline gives CDR1 SGHAT, CDR2 FQNNGV. This CDR3 comprises 16 residues. V was pared by 6 bases and J by 0 bases, with 15 bases between.

In its sample, this clone was seen a few times. The chain employs TRBV6-5 and TRBJ2-3; 8 nucleotides line up with TRBD2. The CDR3 contains 15 residues. The V gene end was trimmed by 8 bases and the J gene end by 3 bases; junction bases not matched to a gene: 10. The germline CDR1 and CDR2 sequences are MNHEY and SVGAGI. The CDR3 region is CASSAGVWFTDTQYF. In DNA, the CDR3 is TGTGCCAGCTCAGCGGGGGTATGGTTTACAGATACGCAGTATTTT.

This chain connects TRBV5-4 to TRBJ2-2, with D unclear. This CDR3 is built from 19 residues. Germline V lookup: CDR1 SGHNT, CDR2 YYREEE (reference sequence). V was trimmed by 4 bases and J by 2 bases, leaving 24 bases between them. The DNA for the CDR3 is TGTGCCAGCAGCGCCGGGCCGATAAGGACGAGGTTTAACACCGGGGAGCTGTTTTTT. Translating it yields CASSAGPIRTRFNTGELFF.

This chain connects TRBV28 to TRBJ1-4, with D possibly being TRBD1 (6 bases). Germline values: CDR1 MDHEN, CDR2 SYDVKM. The germline V and J ends were trimmed by 7 bases and 4 bases, with 16 bases remaining between them. This CDR3 comprises 15 residues. The CDR3 sequence is CASTTTGMGNEKLFF. CDR3 DNA sequence: TGTGCCAGCACCACCACAGGGATGGGTAATGAAAAACTGTTTTTT. The full variable domain, rest sourced from reference TRBV28 and TRBJ1-4, is DVKVTQSSRYLVKRTGEKVFLECVQDMDHENMFWYRQDPGLGLRLIYFSYDVKMKEKGDIPEGYSVSREKKERFSLILESASTNQTSMYLCASTTTGMGNEKLFFGSGTQLSVL.

V gene TRBV10-2 combines with J gene TRBJ2-5, with TRBD2 matching over 15 bases. The CDR3 length is 17 residues. Per germline, CDR1 WSHSY and CDR2 SAAADI. V shed 5 bases, J shed 6 bases, and the junction held 10 bases outside the gene matches. The CDR3 is CASSPWTSGGAGKTQYF. CDR3 sequence (DNA): TGCGCCAGCAGTCCGTGGACTAGCGGGGGGGCCGGGAAGACCCAGTACTTC.

This rearrangement joins TRBV5-4 to TRBJ2-7; TRBD1 is a possible D gene (7 bases). The CDR3 contains 13 residues. The V end lost 7 bases, the J end lost 7 bases, and 18 bases lay between the germline ends. Germline V CDR1 and CDR2: SGHNT, YYREEE (reference sequence). CDR3 bases: TGTGCCAGCGGCAGGGGGGCCGGGGAGGAGCAGTACTTC. Protein product: CASGRGAGEEQYF.

The J gene is TRBJ1-5, the V gene TRBV5-5, with 8 bases identical to TRBD1. Trimming cost V 5 bases and J 9 bases; bases outside gene matches: 7. The CDR3 runs 13 residues. From germline, CDR1 is SGHKS and CDR2 YYEKEE (reference sequence). The CDR3 region is CASRGQGFGPQHF. In nucleotides, the CDR3 is TGTGCCAGCAGAGGACAGGGTTTCGGGCCCCAGCATTTT.

The V and J genes are TRBV5-1 and TRBJ1-5, with D hard to call. V gave up 0 bases and J gave up 7 bases, with 8 bases separating them. The CDR3 runs to 13 residues. CDR1 and CDR2 from the germline V gene are SGHRS and YFSETQ. The CDR3 DNA follows: TGCGCCAGCAGCTTGGATGTGGGACAGCCCCAGCATTTT. Translated: CASSLDVGQPQHF. Variable domain in full (rest from reference TRBV5-1 and TRBJ1-5): KAGVTQTPRYLIKTRGQQVTLSCSPISGHRSVSWYQQTPGQGLQFLFEYFSETQRNKGNFPGRFSGRQFSNSRSEMNVSTLELGDSALYLCASSLDVGQPQHFGDGTRLSIL.

The chain joins TRBV11-1 to TRBJ1-3, with D unclear. Germline CDR1 SGHAT, CDR2 FQDESV (reference sequence). The CDR3 spans 14 residues. Between the trimmed V and J ends, which lost 3 bases and 2 bases, there was a span of 8 bases. In DNA, the CDR3 is TGTGCCAGCAGCTTCTCTAGGACTGGAAACACCATATATTTT. As protein: CASSFSRTGNTIYF.

CDR3 in amino acids: CASSLGSGGKYF. CDR3 in DNA: TGTGCCAGCAGTTTAGGTAGCGGGGGGAAGTACTTC. V is TRBV12-3 or TRBV12-4 and J is TRBJ2-7, with TRBD2 identical over 10 bases. J gave up 11 bases and V 1 base, and 2 bases lay outside the gene matches. The CDR3 runs 12 residues.

This chain uses TRBV23-1 with TRBJ2-7; D unresolved. TRBV23-1 is recorded as an ORF, its role being uncertain. Trimming cost V 0 bases and J 4 bases, with 16 bases left between them. The CDR3 is 16 amino acids. The CDR3 loop is CASSQSVSGFGYEQYF. As DNA, the CDR3 is TGCGCCAGCAGTCAATCGGTTTCCGGTTTTGGATACGAGCAGTACTTC.

V gene TRBV5-1 combines with J gene TRBJ1-1; D uncertain. CDR1 SGHRS and CDR2 YFSETQ come from the germline V gene. There are 15 residues in the CDR3. The V gene lost 0 bases and the J gene lost 0 bases, with 9 bases spanning the gap. The CDR3 reads CASSLEVVVNTEAFF. CDR3 nucleotide sequence: TGCGCCAGCAGCTTGGAGGTTGTAGTGAACACTGAAGCTTTCTTT.

This chain uses TRBV11-2 with TRBJ1-2, with TRBD1 as a possible D gene (6 bases). CDR3 length: 15 amino acids. Germline CDR1 reads SGHAT; CDR2 reads FQNNGV. Trimming pared 5 bases from V and 5 bases from J, leaving 18 bases between. The CDR3 nucleotides are TGTGCCAGCAGCGCCGCAGGGGAGAGGCTTTATGGCTACACCTTC. This sequence encodes CASSAAGERLYGYTF.

The chain couples TRBV29-1 to TRBJ2-1; no firm D call. The length of the CDR3 is 14 residues. Germline values: CDR1 SQVTM, CDR2 ANQGSEA. CDR3 protein: CGYRPPSSYNEQFF. The CDR3 nucleotides read TGCGGATATCGCCCGCCGAGCTCCTACAATGAGCAGTTCTTC.

The V gene is TRBV7-4, the J gene TRBJ2-7, with D hard to call. This CDR3 is 15 amino acids long. V lost 1 base, J lost 6 bases, and 16 bases lay in between. Germline-derived CDR1 and CDR2 are SGHVT and SQSDAQ. In DNA form, the CDR3 reads TGTGCCAGCAGCTTAGATAAGGGATGGCGATGCGAGCAGTACTTC. This encodes CASSLDKGWRCEQYF.

V gene TRBV20-1 combines with J gene TRBJ2-5; D is possibly TRBD2 (5 bases). The germline V and J ends were trimmed by 3 bases and 3 bases, with 14 bases remaining between them. CDR1 and CDR2 (germline): DFQATT, SNEGSKA (reference sequence). CDR3 length: 14 residues. CDR3 DNA: TGCAGTGCTAGTTATGGGTGGAGGAAAGAGACCCAGTACTTC. Its protein is CSASYGWRKETQYF.